This section outlines one TCR beta chain sequence together with its context. This sample was included in a study of technical replicates of blood from several donors. The V end was cut by 4 bases, the J end by 0 bases, with 7 bases between. CDR1 is GTSNPN, CDR2 SVGIG, per germline (reference sequence). This CDR3 has 13 residues. Produced via immunoSEQ multiplex PCR; TCRdb's table is partial and in-frame only. Seen here are approximately 87,000 clones, roughly 94% observed once, and the top ten hold 0.2% to 0.3%. The chain carries TRBV30 and TRBJ1-3; D call uncertain. Input material: T cells isolated from PBMCs. The sequence was obtained from a human donor in good health. The CDR3 region is CAWNSYSGNTIYF. CDR3 in DNA: TGTGCCTGGAACAGCTACTCTGGAAACACCATATATTTT. The full variable domain, rest sourced from reference TRBV30 and TRBJ1-3, is SQTIHQWPATLVQPVGSPLSLECTVEGTSNPNLYWYRQAAGRGLQLLFYSVGIGQISSEVPQNLSASRPQDRQFILSSKKLLLSDSGFYLCAWNSYSGNTIYFGEGSWLTVV.